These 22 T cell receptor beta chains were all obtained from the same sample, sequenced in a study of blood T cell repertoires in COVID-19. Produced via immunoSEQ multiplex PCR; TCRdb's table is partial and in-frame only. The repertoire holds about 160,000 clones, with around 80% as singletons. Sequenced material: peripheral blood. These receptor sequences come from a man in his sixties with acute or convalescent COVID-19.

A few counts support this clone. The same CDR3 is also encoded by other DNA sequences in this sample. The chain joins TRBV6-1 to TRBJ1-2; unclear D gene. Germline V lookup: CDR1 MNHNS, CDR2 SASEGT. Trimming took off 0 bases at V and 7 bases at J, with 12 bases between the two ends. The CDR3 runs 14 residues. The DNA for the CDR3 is TGTGCCAGCAGTGAAGCGACGGGTGGAGGTGGCTACACCTTC. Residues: CASSEATGGGGYTF.

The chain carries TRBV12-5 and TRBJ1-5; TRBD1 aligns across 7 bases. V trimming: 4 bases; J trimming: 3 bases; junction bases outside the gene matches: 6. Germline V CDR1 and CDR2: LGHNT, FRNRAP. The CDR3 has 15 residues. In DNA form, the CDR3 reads TGTGCTAGTGGTTCCTCTGGGACAGACAATCAGCCCCAGCATTTT. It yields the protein CASGSSGTDNQPQHF.

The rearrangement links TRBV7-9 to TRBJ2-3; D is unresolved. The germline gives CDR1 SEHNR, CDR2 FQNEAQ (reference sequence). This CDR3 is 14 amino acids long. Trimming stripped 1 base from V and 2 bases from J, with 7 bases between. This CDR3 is CASSLEDFTDTQYF. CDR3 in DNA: TGTGCCAGCAGCTTAGAAGACTTCACAGATACGCAGTATTTT.

This chain's CDR3 is CASSLVGERREQYF. The CDR3 DNA reads as TGTGCCAGCAGTTTAGTAGGAGAAAGACGCGAGCAGTACTTC. The chain is built from TRBV28 and TRBJ2-7; D ambiguous. The V end lost 2 bases, the J end lost 6 bases, and 14 bases lay between the germline ends. From germline, CDR1 is MDHEN and CDR2 SYDVKM. The CDR3 sequence is 14 residues long.

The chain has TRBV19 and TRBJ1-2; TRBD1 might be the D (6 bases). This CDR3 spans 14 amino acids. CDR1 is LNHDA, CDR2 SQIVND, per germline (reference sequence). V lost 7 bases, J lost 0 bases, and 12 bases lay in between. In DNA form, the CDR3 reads TGTGCCAGTATTGAACAGGGAGCTAACTATGGCTACACCTTC. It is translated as CASIEQGANYGYTF.

The CDR3 region is CASSHSGEPSYEQYF. CDR3 DNA sequence: TGTGCCAGTAGCCATTCAGGGGAACCCTCCTACGAGCAGTACTTC. The chain couples TRBV19 to TRBJ2-7, with D tentatively TRBD1 (6 bases). V was cut by 6 bases and J by 0 bases, with 15 bases left in between. CDR3 length equals 15 residues. The V gene's germline CDR1 is LNHDA and CDR2 SQIVND (reference sequence). The whole variable domain, filled in from reference TRBV19 and TRBJ2-7, reads DGGITQSPKYLFRKEGQNVTLSCEQNLNHDAMYWYRQDPGQGLRLIYYSQIVNDFQKGDIAEGYSVSREKKESFPLTVTSAQKNPTAFYLCASSHSGEPSYEQYFGPGTRLTVT.

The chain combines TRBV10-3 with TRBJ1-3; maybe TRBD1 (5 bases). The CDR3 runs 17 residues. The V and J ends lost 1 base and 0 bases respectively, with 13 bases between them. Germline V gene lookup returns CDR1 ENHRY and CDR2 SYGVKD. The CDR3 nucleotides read TGTGCCATCAGTGAGTATATACAGGCGCGCTCTGGAAACACCATATATTTT. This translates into CAISEYIQARSGNTIYF.

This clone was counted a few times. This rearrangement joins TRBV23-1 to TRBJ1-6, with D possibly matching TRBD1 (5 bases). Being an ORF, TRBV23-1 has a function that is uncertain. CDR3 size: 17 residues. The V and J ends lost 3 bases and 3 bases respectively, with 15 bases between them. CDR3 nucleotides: TGCGCCAGCAGTCACCCGCGTGGGGGACTCTATAATTCACCCCTCCACTTT. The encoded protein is CASSHPRGGLYNSPLHF.

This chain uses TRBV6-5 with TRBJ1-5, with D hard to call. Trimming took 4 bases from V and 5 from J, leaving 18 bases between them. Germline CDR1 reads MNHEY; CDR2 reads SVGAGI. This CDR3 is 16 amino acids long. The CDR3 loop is CASSSHPSFWHQPQHF. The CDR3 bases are TGTGCCAGCAGTTCACATCCTTCTTTTTGGCATCAGCCCCAGCATTTT.

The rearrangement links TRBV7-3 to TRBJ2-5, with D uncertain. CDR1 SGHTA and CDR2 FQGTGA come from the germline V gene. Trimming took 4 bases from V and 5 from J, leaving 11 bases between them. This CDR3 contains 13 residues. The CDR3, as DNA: TGTGCCAGCAGCTCGATGCCCGGGGAGACCCAGTACTTC. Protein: CASSSMPGETQYF. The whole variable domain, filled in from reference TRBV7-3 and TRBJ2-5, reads GAGVSQTPSNKVTEKGKYVELRCDPISGHTALYWYRQSLGQGPEFLIYFQGTGAADDSGLPNDRFFAVRPEGSVSTLKIQRTERGDSAVYLCASSSMPGETQYFGPGTRLLVL.

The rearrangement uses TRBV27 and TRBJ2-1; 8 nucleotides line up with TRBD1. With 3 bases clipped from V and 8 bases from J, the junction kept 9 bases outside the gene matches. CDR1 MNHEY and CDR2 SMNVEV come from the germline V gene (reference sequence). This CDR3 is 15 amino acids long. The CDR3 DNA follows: TGTGCCAGCAGTTTGGCGGACAGGGTACAATATGAGCAGTTCTTC. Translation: CASSLADRVQYEQFF.

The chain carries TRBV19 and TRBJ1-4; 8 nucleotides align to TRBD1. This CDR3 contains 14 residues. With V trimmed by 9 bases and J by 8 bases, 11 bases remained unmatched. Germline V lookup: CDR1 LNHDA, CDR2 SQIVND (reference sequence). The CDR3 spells CASLDRAVGEKLFF. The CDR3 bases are TGTGCCAGCCTGGACAGGGCCGTGGGAGAAAAACTGTTTTTT.

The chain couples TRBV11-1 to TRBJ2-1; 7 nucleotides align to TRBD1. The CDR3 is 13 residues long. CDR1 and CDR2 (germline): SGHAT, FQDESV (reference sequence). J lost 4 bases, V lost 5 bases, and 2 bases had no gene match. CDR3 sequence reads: CASSQGQYNEQFF. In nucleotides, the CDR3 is TGTGCCAGCAGCCAGGGACAGTACAATGAGCAGTTCTTC.

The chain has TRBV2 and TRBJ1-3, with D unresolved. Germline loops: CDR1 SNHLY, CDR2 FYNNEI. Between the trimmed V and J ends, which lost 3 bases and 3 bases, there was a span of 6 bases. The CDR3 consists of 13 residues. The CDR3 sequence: CASSDLFGNTIYF. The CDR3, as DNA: TGTGCCAGCAGTGACTTGTTTGGAAACACCATATATTTT. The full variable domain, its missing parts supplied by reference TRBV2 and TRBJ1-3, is EPEVTQTPSHQVTQMGQEVILRCVPISNHLYFYWYRQILGQKVEFLVSFYNNEISEKSEIFDDQFSVERPDGSNFTLKIRSTKLEDSAMYFCASSDLFGNTIYFGEGSWLTVV.

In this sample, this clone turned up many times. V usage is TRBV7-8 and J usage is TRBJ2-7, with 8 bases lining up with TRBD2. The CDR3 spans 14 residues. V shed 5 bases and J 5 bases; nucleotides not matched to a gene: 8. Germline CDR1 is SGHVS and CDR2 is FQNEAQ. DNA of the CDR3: TGTGCCAGCAGCCTCCGGGGGGGTGGTGACGAGCAGTACTTC. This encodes CASSLRGGGDEQYF.

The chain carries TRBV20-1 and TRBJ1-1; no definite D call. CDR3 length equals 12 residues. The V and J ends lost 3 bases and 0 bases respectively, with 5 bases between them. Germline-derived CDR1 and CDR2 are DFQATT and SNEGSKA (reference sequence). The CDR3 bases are TGCAGTGCTAGTCTTATGAACACTGAAGCTTTCTTT. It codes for CSASLMNTEAFF.

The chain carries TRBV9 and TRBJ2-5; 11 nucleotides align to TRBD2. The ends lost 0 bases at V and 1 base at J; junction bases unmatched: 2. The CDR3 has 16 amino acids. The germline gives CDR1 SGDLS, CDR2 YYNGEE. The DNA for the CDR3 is TGTGCCAGCAGCGTAGGAGGGACTAGCGGCCAAGAGACCCAGTACTTC. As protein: CASSVGGTSGQETQYF.

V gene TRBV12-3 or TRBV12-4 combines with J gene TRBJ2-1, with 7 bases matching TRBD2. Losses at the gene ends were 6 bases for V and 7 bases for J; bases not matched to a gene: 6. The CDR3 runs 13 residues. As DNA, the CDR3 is TGTGCCAGCAGAAACCCCGGGGGGAATGAGCAGTTCTTC. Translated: CASRNPGGNEQFF.

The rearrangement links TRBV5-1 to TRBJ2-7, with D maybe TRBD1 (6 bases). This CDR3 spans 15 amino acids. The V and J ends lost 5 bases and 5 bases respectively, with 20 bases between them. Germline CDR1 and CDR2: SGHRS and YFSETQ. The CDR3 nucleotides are TGCGCCAGCAGAGATATAACCGATTACAGGGACGAGCAGTACTTC. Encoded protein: CASRDITDYRDEQYF.

CDR3 in DNA: TGTGCCAGTAGTATAACTGTGGGACAGGGGTTTGGCAGGGGGGCCAACGTCCTGACTTTC. This sequence encodes CASSITVGQGFGRGANVLTF. The chain links TRBV19 to TRBJ2-6; 10 nucleotides line up with TRBD1. Unmatched junction bases numbered 14, after V lost 2 bases and J lost 4 bases. Germline V gene sequence: CDR1 LNHDA, CDR2 SQIVND (reference sequence). The CDR3 consists of 20 residues.

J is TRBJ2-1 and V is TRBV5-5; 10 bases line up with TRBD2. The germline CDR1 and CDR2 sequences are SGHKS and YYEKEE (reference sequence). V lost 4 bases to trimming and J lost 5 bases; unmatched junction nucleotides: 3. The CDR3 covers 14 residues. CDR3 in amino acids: CASSLSGGDNEQFF. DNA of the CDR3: TGTGCCAGCAGCCTCAGCGGGGGGGACAATGAGCAGTTCTTC. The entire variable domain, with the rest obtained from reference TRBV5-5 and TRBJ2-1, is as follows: DAGVTQSPTHLIKTRGQQVTLRCSPISGHKSVSWYQQVLGQGPQFIFQYYEKEERGRGNFPDRFSARQFPNYSSELNVNALLLGDSALYLCASSLSGGDNEQFFGPGTRLTVL.

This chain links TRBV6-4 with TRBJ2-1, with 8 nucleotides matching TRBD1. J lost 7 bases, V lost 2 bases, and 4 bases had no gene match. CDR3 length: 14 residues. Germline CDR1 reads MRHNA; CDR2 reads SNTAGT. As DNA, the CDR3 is TGTGCCAGCAGTGACAACAGGGGGGCGAATGAGCAGTTCTTC. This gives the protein CASSDNRGANEQFF.